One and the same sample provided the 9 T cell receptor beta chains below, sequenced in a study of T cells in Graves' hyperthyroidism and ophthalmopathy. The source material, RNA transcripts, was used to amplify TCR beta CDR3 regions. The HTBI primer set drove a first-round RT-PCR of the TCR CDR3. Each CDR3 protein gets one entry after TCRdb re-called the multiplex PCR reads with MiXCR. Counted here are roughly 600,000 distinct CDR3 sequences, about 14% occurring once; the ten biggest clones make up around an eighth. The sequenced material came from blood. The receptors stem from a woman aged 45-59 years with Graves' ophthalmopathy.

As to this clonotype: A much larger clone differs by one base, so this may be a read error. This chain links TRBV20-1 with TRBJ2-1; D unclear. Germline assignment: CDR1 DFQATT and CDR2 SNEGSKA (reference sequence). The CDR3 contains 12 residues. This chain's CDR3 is CSADHSYNEEFF. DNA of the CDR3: TGCAGTGCGGACCACTCCTACAATGAGGAGTTCTTC.

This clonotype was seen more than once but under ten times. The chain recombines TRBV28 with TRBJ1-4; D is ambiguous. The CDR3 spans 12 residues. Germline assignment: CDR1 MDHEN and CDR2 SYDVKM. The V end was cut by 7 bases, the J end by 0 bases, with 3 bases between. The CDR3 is CASTATNEKLFF. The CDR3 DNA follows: TGTGCCAGCACTGCAACTAATGAAAAACTGTTTTTT.

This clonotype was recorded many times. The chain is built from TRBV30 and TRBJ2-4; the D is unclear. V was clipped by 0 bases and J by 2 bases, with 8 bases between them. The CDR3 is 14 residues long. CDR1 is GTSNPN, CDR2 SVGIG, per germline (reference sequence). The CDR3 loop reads CAWSVWGSKNIQYF. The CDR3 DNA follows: TGTGCCTGGAGTGTATGGGGATCCAAAAACATTCAGTACTTC.

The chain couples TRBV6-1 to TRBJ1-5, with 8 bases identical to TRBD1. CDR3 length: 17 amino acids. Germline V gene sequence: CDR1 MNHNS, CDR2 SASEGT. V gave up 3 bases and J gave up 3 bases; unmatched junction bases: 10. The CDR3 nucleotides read TGTGCCAGCAGTGAGTCGGAGGACAGGGCCTTCAATCAGCCCCAGCATTTT. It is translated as CASSESEDRAFNQPQHF.

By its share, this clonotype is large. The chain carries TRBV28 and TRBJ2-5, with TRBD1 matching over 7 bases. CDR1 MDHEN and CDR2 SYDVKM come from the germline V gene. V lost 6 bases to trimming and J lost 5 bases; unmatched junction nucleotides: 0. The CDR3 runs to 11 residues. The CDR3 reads CASSRGETQYF. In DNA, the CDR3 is TGTGCCAGCAGCAGGGGGGAGACCCAGTACTTC. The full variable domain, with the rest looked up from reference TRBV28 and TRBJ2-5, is DVKVTQSSRYLVKRTGEKVFLECVQDMDHENMFWYRQDPGLGLRLIYFSYDVKMKEKGDIPEGYSVSREKKERFSLILESASTNQTSMYLCASSRGETQYFGPGTRLLVL.

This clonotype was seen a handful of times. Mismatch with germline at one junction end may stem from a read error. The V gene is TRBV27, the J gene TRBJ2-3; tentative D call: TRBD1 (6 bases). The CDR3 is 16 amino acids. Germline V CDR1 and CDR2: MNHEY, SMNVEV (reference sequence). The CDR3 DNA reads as TGTGTCAGCAGCCCTCTACCGGGACACATCACAGATACGCAGTATTTT. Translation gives CVSSPLPGHITDTQYF.

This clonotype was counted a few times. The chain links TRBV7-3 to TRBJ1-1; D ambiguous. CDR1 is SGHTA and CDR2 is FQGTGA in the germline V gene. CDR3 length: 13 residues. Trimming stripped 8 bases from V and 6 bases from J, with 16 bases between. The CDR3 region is CASLFKGKSEAFF. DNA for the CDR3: TGTGCCAGCCTCTTCAAAGGGAAGTCTGAAGCTTTCTTT.

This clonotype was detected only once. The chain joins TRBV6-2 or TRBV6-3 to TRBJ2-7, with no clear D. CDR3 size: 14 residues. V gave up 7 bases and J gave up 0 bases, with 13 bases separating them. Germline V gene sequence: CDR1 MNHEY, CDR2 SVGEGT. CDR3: CASISLADSYEQYF. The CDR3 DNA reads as TGTGCCAGCATATCTCTCGCGGACTCCTACGAGCAGTACTTC.

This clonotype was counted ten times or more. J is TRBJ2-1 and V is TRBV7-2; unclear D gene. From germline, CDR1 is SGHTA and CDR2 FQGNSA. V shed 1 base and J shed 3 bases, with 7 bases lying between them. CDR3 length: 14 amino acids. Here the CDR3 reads CASSLEFLYNEQFF. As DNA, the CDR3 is TGTGCCAGCAGCTTAGAATTTCTCTACAATGAGCAGTTCTTC.